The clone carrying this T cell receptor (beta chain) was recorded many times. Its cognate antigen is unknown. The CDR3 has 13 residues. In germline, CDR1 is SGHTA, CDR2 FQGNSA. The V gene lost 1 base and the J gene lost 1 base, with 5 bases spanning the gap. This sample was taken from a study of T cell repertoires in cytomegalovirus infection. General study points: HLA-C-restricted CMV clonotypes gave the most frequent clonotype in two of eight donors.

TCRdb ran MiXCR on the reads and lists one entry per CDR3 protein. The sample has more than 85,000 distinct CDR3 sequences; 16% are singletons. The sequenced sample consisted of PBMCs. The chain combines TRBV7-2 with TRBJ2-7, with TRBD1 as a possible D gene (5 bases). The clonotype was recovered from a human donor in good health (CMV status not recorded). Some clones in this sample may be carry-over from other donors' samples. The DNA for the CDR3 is TGTGCCAGCAGCTTAGACAGGTCCTACGAGCAGTACTTC. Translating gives CASSLDRSYEQYF. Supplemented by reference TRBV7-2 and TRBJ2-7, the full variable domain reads GAGVSQSPSNKVTEKGKDVELRCDPISGHTALYWYRQSLGQGLEFLIYFQGNSAPDKSGLPSDRFSAERTGGSVSTLTIQRTQQEDSAVYLCASSLDRSYEQYFGPGTRLTVT.